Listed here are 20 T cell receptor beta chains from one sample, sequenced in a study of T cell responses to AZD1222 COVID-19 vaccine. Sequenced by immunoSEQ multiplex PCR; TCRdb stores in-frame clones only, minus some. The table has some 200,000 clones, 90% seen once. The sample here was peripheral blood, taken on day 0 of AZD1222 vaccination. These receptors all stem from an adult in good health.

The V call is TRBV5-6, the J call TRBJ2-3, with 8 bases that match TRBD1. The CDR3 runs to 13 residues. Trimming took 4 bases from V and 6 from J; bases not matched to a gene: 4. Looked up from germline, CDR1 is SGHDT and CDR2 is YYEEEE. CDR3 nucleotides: TGTGCCAGCAGCGTGACAGGGGCGGATACGCAGTATTTT. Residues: CASSVTGADTQYF.

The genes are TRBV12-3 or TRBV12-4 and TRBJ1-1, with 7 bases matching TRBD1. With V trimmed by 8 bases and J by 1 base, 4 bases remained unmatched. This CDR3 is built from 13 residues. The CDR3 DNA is TGTGCCAGCTTCAGGGGGTGGAACACTGAAGCTTTCTTT. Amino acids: CASFRGWNTEAFF.

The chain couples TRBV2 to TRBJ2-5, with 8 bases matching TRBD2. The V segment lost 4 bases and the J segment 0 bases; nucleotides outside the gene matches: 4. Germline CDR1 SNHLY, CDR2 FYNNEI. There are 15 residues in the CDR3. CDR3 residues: CASSGTSGDQETQYF. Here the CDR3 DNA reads TGTGCCAGCAGTGGAACTAGCGGAGACCAAGAGACCCAGTACTTC. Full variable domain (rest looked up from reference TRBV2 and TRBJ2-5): EPEVTQTPSHQVTQMGQEVILRCVPISNHLYFYWYRQILGQKVEFLVSFYNNEISEKSEIFDDQFSVERPDGSNFTLKIRSTKLEDSAMYFCASSGTSGDQETQYFGPGTRLLVL.

The CDR3 region has the DNA TGTGCCAGCAGCCCCGAAGCGGCGGTCTATGGCTACACCTTC. Translating it yields CASSPEAAVYGYTF. The chain combines TRBV27 with TRBJ1-2; D not certain. Trimming shortened V by 6 bases and J by 4 bases, and 15 bases separated the two germline ends. Germline CDR1 is MNHEY and CDR2 is SMNVEV (reference sequence). This CDR3 spans 14 amino acids.

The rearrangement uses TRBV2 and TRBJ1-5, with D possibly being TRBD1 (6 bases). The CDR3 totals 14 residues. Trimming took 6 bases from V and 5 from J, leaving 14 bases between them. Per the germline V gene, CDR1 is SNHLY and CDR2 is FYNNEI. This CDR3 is CASSRDIPDQPQHF. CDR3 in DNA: TGTGCCAGCAGCCGGGACATTCCGGATCAGCCCCAGCATTTT.

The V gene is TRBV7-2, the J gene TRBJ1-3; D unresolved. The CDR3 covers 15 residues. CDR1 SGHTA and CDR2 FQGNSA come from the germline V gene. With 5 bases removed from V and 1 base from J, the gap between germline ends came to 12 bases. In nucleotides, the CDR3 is TGTGCCAGCAGCCCCTTCTTGGGGTCTGGAAACACCATATATTTT. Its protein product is CASSPFLGSGNTIYF. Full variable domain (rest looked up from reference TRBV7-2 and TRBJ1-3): GAGVSQSPSNKVTEKGKDVELRCDPISGHTALYWYRQSLGQGLEFLIYFQGNSAPDKSGLPSDRFSAERTGGSVSTLTIQRTQQEDSAVYLCASSPFLGSGNTIYFGEGSWLTVV.

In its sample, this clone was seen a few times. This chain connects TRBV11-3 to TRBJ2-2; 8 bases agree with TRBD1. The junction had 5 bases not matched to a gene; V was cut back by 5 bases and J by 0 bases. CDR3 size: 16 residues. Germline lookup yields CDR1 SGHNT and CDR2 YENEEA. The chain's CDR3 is CASSDGQGSNTGELFF. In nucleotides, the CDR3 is TGTGCCAGCAGCGACGGACAGGGATCGAACACCGGGGAGCTGTTTTTT. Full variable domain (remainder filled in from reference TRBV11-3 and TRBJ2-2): EAGVVQSPRYKIIEKKQPVAFWCNPISGHNTLYWYLQNLGQGPELLIRYENEEAVDDSQLPKDRFSAERLKGVDSTLKIQPAELGDSAVYLCASSDGQGSNTGELFFGEGSRLTVL.

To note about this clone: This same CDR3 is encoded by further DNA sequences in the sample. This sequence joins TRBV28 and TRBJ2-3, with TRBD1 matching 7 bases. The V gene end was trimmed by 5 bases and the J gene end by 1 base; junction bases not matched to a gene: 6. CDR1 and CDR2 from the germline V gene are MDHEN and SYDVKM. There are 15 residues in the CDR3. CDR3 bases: TGTGCCAGCAGTCCTAGGGGGCGAGGCACAGATACGCAGTATTTT. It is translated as CASSPRGRGTDTQYF.

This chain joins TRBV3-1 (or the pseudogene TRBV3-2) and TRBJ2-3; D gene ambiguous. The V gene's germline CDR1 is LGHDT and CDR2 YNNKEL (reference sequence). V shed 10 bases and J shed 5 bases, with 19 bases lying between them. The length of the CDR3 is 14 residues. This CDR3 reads CATSLGSNEDTQYF. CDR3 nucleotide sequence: TGTGCCACCAGTTTGGGCTCGAATGAAGATACGCAGTATTTT.

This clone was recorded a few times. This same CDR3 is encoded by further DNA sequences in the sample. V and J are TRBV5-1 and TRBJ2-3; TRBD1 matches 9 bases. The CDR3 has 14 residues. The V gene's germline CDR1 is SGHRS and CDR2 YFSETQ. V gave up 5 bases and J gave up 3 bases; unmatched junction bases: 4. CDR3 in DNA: TGCGCCAGCAGACGCGGACAGGGGACAGATACGCAGTATTTT. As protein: CASRRGQGTDTQYF.

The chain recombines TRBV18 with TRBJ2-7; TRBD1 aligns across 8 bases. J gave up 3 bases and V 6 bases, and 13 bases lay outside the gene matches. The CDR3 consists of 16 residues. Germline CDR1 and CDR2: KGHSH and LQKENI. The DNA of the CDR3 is TGTGCCAGCTCGGCCCGGACAGGGATCGGTATCTACGAGCAGTACTTC. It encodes CASSARTGIGIYEQYF.

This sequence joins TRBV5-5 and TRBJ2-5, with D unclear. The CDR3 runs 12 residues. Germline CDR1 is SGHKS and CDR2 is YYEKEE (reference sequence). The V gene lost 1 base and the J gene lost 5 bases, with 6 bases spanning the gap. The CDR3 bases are TGTGCCAGCAGCTTGTATGGCGAGACCCAGTACTTC. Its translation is CASSLYGETQYF. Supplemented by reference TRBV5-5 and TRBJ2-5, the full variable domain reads DAGVTQSPTHLIKTRGQQVTLRCSPISGHKSVSWYQQVLGQGPQFIFQYYEKEERGRGNFPDRFSARQFPNYSSELNVNALLLGDSALYLCASSLYGETQYFGPGTRLLVL.

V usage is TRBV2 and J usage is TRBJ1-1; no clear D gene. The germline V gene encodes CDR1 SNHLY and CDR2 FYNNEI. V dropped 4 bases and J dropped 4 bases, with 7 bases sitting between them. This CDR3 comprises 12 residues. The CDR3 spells CASSGEVTEAFF. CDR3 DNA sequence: TGTGCCAGCAGTGGCGAAGTCACTGAAGCTTTCTTT.

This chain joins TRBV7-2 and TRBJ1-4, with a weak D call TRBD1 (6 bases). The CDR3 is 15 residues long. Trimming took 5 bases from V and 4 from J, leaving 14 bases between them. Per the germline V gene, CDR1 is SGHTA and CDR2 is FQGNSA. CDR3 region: CASSPRQVLNEKLFF. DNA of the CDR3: TGTGCCAGCAGCCCGCGACAGGTCCTTAATGAAAAACTGTTTTTT.

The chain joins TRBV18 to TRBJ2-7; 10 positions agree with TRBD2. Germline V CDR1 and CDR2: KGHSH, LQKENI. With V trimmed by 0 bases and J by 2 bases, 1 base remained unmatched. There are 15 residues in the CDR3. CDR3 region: CASSPPLAGAYEQYF. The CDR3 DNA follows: TGTGCCAGCTCACCACCTCTAGCGGGAGCCTACGAGCAGTACTTC.

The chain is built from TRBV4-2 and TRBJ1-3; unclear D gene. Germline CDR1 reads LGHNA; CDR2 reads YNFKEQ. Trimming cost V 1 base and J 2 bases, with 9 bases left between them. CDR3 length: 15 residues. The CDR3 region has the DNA TGTGCCAGCAGCCAAGGGACGGGGACTGGAAACACCATATATTTT. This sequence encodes CASSQGTGTGNTIYF.

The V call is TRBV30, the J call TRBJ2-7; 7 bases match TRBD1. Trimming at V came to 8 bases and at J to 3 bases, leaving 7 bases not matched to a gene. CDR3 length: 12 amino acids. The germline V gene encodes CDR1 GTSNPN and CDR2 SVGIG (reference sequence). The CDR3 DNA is TGTGCCGGGCACAGGGGAAACTACGAGCAGTACTTC. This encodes CAGHRGNYEQYF. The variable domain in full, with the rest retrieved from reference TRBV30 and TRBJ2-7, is SQTIHQWPATLVQPVGSPLSLECTVEGTSNPNLYWYRQAAGRGLQLLFYSVGIGQISSEVPQNLSASRPQDRQFILSSKKLLLSDSGFYLCAGHRGNYEQYFGPGTRLTVT.

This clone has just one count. CDR3 residues: CASSEIPQEGGYTF. The CDR3 coding sequence is TGTGCCAGCAGTGAAATCCCACAAGAGGGCGGCTACACCTTC. V gene TRBV6-1 combines with J gene TRBJ1-2, with D hard to call. The V end was cut by 2 bases, the J end by 8 bases, with 15 bases between. Germline V gives CDR1 MNHNS, CDR2 SASEGT. The CDR3 contains 14 residues.

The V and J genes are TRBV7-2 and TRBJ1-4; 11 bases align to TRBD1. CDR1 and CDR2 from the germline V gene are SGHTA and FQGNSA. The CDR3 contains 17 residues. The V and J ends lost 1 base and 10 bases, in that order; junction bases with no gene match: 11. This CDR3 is CASSLGVPGTGGGKLFF. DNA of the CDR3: TGTGCCAGCAGCTTAGGGGTTCCAGGGACAGGGGGAGGAAAACTGTTTTTT. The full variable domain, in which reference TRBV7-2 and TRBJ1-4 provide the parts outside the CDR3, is GAGVSQSPSNKVTEKGKDVELRCDPISGHTALYWYRQSLGQGLEFLIYFQGNSAPDKSGLPSDRFSAERTGGSVSTLTIQRTQQEDSAVYLCASSLGVPGTGGGKLFFGSGTQLSVL.

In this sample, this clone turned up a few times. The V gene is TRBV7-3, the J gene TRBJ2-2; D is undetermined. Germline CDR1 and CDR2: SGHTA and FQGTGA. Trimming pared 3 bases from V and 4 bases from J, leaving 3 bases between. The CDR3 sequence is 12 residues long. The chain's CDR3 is CASSLLTGELFF. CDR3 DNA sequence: TGTGCCAGCAGCTTGCTCACCGGGGAGCTGTTTTTT.